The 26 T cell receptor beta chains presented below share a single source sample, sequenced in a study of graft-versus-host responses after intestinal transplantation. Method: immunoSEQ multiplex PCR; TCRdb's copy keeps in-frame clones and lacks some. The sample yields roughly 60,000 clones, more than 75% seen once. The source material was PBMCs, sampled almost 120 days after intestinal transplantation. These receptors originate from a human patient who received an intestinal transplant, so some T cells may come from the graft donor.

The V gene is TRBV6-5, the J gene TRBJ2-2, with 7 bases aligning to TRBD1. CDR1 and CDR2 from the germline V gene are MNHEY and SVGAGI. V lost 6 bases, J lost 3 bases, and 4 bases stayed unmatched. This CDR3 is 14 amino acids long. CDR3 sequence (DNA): TGTGCCAGCAGACGGGGACAGTACACCGGGGAGCTGTTTTTT. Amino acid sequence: CASRRGQYTGELFF.

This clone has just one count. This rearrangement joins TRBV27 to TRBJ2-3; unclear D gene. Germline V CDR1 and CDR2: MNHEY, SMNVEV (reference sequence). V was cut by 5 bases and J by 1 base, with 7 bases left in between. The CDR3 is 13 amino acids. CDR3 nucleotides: TGTGCCAGCAGTCCCCCTGGCACAGATACGCAGTATTTT. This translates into CASSPPGTDTQYF.

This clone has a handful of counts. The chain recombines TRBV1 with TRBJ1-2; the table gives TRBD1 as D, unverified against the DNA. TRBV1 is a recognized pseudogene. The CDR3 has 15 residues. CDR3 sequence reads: CTSSQLATGDYGYTF. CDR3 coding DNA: TGCACCAGCAGCCAATTGGCGACAGGGGACTATGGCTACACCTTC.

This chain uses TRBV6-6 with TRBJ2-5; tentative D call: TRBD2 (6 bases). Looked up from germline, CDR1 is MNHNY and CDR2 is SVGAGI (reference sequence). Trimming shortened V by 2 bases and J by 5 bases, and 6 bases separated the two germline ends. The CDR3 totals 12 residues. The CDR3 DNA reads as TGTGCCAGCAGTTACAGCGGGGAGACCCAGTACTTC. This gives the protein CASSYSGETQYF.

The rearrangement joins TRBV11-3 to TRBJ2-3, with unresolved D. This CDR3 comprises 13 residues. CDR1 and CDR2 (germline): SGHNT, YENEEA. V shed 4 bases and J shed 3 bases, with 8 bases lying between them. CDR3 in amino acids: CASSSPGTDTQYF. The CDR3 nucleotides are TGTGCCAGCAGCTCACCCGGGACAGATACGCAGTATTTT. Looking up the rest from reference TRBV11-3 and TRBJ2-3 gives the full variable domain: EAGVVQSPRYKIIEKKQPVAFWCNPISGHNTLYWYLQNLGQGPELLIRYENEEAVDDSQLPKDRFSAERLKGVDSTLKIQPAELGDSAVYLCASSSPGTDTQYFGPGTRLTVL.

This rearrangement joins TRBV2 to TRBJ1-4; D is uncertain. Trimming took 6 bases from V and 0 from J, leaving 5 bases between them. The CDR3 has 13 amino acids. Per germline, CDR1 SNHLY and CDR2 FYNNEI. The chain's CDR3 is CASRYATNEKLFF. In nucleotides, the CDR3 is TGTGCCAGCAGATATGCAACTAATGAAAAACTGTTTTTT.

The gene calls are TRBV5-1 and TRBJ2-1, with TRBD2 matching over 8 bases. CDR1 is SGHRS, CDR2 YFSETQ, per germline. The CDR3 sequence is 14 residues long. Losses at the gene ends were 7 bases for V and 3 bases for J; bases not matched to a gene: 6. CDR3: CASAAGDLYNEQFF. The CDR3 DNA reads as TGCGCCAGCGCAGCGGGGGACCTCTACAATGAGCAGTTCTTC. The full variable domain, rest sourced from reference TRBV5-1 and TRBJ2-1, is KAGVTQTPRYLIKTRGQQVTLSCSPISGHRSVSWYQQTPGQGLQFLFEYFSETQRNKGNFPGRFSGRQFSNSRSEMNVSTLELGDSALYLCASAAGDLYNEQFFGPGTRLTVL.

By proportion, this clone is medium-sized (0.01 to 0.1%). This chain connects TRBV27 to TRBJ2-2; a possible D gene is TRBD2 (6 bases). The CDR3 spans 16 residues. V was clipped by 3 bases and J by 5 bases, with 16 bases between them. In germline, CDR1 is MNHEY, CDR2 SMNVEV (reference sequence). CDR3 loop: CASSLGAGGLTGELFF. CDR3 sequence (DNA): TGTGCCAGCAGTTTGGGAGCCGGAGGGCTGACCGGGGAGCTGTTTTTT.

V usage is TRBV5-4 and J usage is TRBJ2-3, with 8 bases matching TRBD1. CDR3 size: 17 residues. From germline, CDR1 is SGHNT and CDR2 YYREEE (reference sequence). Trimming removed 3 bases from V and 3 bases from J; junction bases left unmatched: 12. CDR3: CASSSGTGDIGTDTQYF. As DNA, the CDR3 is TGTGCCAGCAGCTCCGGGACAGGTGACATAGGGACAGATACGCAGTATTTT.

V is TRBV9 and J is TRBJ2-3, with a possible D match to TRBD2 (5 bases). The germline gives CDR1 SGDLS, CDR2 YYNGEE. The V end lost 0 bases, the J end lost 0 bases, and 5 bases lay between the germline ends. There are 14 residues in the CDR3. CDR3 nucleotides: TGTGCCAGCAGCGTAGCGGGAAGCACAGATACGCAGTATTTT. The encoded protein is CASSVAGSTDTQYF.

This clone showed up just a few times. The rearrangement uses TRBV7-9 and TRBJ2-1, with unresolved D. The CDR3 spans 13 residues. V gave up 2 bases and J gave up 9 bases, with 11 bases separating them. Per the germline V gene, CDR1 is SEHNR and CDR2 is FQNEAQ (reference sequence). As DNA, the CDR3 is TGTGCCAGCAGCTTATTCGGTAACACTGAGCAGTTCTTC. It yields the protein CASSLFGNTEQFF.

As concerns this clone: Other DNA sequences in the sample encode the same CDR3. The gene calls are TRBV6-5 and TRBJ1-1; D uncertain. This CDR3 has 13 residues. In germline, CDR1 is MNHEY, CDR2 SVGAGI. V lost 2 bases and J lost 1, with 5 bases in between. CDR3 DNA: TGTGCCAGCAGTTACGGTCCGAACACTGAAGCTTTCTTT. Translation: CASSYGPNTEAFF.

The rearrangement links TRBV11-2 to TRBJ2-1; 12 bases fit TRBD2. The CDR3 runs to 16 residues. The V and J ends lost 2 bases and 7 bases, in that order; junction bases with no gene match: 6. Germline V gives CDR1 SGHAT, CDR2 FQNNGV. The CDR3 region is CASSLPTSGRPNEQFF. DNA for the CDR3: TGTGCCAGCAGCTTACCGACTAGCGGGAGACCGAATGAGCAGTTCTTC.

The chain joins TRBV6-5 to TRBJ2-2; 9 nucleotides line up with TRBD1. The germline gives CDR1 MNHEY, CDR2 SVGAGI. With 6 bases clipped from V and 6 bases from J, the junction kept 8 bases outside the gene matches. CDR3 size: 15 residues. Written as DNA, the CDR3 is TGTGCCAGCAGACCCGGGACAGGGCTATCCGGGGAGCTGTTTTTT. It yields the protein CASRPGTGLSGELFF.

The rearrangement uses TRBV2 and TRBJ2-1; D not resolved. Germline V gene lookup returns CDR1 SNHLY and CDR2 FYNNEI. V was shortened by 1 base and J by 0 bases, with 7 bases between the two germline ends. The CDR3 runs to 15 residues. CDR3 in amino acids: CASSEELFSYNEQFF. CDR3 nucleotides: TGTGCCAGCAGTGAAGAACTCTTCTCCTACAATGAGCAGTTCTTC.

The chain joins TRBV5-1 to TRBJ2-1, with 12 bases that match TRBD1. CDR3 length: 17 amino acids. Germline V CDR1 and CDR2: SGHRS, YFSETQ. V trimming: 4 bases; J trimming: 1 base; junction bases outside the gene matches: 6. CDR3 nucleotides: TGCGCCAGCAGCCCAAGGGACAGGGGGCTTTCCTACAATGAGCAGTTCTTC. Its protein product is CASSPRDRGLSYNEQFF. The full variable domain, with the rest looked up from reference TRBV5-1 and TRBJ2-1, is KAGVTQTPRYLIKTRGQQVTLSCSPISGHRSVSWYQQTPGQGLQFLFEYFSETQRNKGNFPGRFSGRQFSNSRSEMNVSTLELGDSALYLCASSPRDRGLSYNEQFFGPGTRLTVL.

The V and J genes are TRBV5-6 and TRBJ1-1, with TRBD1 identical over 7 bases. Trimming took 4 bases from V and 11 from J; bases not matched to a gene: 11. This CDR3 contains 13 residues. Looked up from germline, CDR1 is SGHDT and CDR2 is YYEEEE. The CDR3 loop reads CASSQTGIEAAFF. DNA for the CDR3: TGTGCCAGCAGCCAGACAGGGATTGAAGCGGCTTTCTTT. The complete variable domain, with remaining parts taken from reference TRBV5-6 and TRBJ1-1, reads DAGVTQSPTHLIKTRGQQVTLRCSPKSGHDTVSWYQQALGQGPQFIFQYYEEEERQRGNFPDRFSGHQFPNYSSELNVNALLLGDSALYLCASSQTGIEAAFFGQGTRLTVV.

In nucleotides, the CDR3 is TGTGCCAGCAGTTCCACAGAGAAATCTGGAAACACCATATATTTT. Translation gives CASSSTEKSGNTIYF. The chain couples TRBV11-2 to TRBJ1-3; no clear D. The CDR3 spans 15 residues. V shed 6 bases and J shed 1 base, with 13 bases lying between them. CDR1 is SGHAT, CDR2 FQNNGV, per germline.

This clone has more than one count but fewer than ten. CDR3 region: CASSSGTGGKNEQFF. The CDR3 bases are TGTGCCAGCTCCTCCGGGACAGGGGGCAAGAATGAGCAGTTCTTC. The chain joins TRBV27 to TRBJ2-1; 12 bases line up with TRBD1. V lost 8 bases to trimming and J lost 7 bases; unmatched junction nucleotides: 9. Germline CDR1 and CDR2: MNHEY and SMNVEV (reference sequence). CDR3 length: 15 residues.

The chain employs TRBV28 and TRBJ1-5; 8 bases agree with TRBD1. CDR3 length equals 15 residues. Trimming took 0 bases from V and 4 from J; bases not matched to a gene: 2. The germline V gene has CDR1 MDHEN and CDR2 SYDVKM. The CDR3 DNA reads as TGTGCCAGCAGTTTATGGGACAGGGAAAATCAGCCCCAGCATTTT. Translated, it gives CASSLWDRENQPQHF.

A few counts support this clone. CDR3 sequence reads: CASSERSGWGNTEAFF. CDR3 sequence (DNA): TGTGCCAGCAGTGAAAGGTCGGGTTGGGGTAACACTGAAGCTTTCTTT. J is TRBJ1-1 and V is TRBV6-1; D is unclear. CDR3 length: 16 residues. V gave up 2 bases and J gave up 2 bases, with 15 bases separating them. The germline CDR1 and CDR2 sequences are MNHNS and SASEGT.

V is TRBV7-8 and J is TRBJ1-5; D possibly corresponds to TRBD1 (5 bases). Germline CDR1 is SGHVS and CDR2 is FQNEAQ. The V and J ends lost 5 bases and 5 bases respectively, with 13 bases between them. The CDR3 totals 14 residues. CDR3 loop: CASSIGVGYQPQHF. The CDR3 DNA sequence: TGTGCCAGCAGCATAGGGGTGGGTTATCAGCCCCAGCATTTT.

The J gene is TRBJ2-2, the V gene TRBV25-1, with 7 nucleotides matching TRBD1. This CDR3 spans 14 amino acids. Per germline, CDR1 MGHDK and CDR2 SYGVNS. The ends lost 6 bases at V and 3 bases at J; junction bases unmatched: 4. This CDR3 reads CASRTGLDTGELFF. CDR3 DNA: TGTGCCAGCAGGACAGGGCTGGACACCGGGGAGCTGTTTTTT.

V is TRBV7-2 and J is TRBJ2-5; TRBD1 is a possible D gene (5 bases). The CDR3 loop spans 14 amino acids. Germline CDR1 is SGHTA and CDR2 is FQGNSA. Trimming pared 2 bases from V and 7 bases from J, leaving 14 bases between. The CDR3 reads CASSLQLTTGTQYF. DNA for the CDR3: TGTGCCAGCAGCTTACAACTCACAACAGGGACCCAGTACTTC.

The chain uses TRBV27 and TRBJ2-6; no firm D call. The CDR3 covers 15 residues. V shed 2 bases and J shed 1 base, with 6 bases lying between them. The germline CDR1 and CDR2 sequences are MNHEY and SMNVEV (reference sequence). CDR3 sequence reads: CASSLVASGANVLTF. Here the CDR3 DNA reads TGTGCCAGCAGTTTAGTGGCATCTGGGGCCAACGTCCTGACTTTC.

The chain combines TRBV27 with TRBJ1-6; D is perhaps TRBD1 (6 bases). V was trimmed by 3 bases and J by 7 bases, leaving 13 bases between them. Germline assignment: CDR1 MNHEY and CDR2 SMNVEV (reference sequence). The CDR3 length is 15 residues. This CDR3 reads CASSFGGAVNSPLHF. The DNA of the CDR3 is TGTGCCAGCAGTTTCGGGGGCGCGGTAAATTCACCCCTCCACTTT.